The 17 T cell receptor beta chains reported below all come from one sample, sequenced in a study of post-analysis software for immune sequencing data. General observations from the study: Patients had higher frequencies than controls of roughly five TRBV segments, including TRBV5-6, TRBV5-1 and TRBV20-1.

Libraries were made from TCR beta cDNA, and they carried unique molecular identifiers. TCRdb itself ran the PCR reads through MiXCR, one entry per CDR3 protein. Found here are over 300,000 distinct CDR3 sequences, roughly 36% of them singletons; the top ten hold 13%. No cognate antigen is known for these TCRs. The sequencing sample was made of blood. The source of these receptors is a girl aged 10 to 17 with multiple sclerosis.

V usage is TRBV4-1 and J usage is TRBJ2-6, with D possibly being TRBD1 (6 bases). CDR3 length: 16 residues. Trimming removed 4 bases from V and 0 bases from J, with 10 bases in between. The germline V gene has CDR1 MGHRA and CDR2 YSYEKL. Here the CDR3 DNA reads TGCGCCAGCAGCCTCAGGGGCCCCTCTGGGGCCAACGTCCTGACTTTC. This encodes CASSLRGPSGANVLTF.

This clonotype was observed a handful of times. The rearrangement uses TRBV25-1 and TRBJ2-2; D ambiguous. Per germline, CDR1 MGHDK and CDR2 SYGVNS. This CDR3 spans 15 amino acids. V lost 3 bases to trimming and J lost 5 bases, with 13 bases between them. The CDR3 reads CASSDPLRQTGELFF. In DNA, the CDR3 is TGTGCCAGCAGTGACCCTCTCAGACAAACCGGGGAGCTGTTTTTT. Using reference TRBV25-1 and TRBJ2-2 for the parts outside the CDR3, the full variable domain is EADIYQTPRYLVIGTGKKITLECSQTMGHDKMYWYQQDPGMELHLIHYSYGVNSTEKGDLSSESTVSRIRTEHFPLTLESARPSHTSQYLCASSDPLRQTGELFFGEGSRLTVL.

V is TRBV4-1 and J is TRBJ1-1; 10 bases align to TRBD1. V was clipped by 4 bases and J by 6 bases; unmatched bases: 2. The V gene's germline CDR1 is MGHRA and CDR2 YSYEKL. The CDR3 is 13 residues long. The DNA for the CDR3 is TGCGCCAGCAGCCTGGGGACAGGGGCTGAAGCTTTCTTT. Translation gives CASSLGTGAEAFF.

The chain combines TRBV7-9 with TRBJ1-2; D gene uncertain. V was cut by 6 bases and J by 6 bases, with 11 bases left in between. Germline loops: CDR1 SEHNR, CDR2 FQNEAQ (reference sequence). This CDR3 is built from 12 residues. The CDR3 is CASSGGSDGYTF. The CDR3 region has the DNA TGTGCCAGCAGTGGTGGGTCTGATGGCTACACCTTC.

The gene calls are TRBV20-1 and TRBJ1-1; D is unclear. CDR1 and CDR2 (germline): DFQATT, SNEGSKA (reference sequence). CDR3 length: 13 amino acids. The V end was cut by 5 bases, the J end by 0 bases, with 10 bases between. The CDR3 protein is CSAPGRLNTEAFF. In DNA form, the CDR3 reads TGCAGTGCTCCAGGACGCCTGAACACTGAAGCTTTCTTT.

This clonotype was observed a few times. This sequence joins TRBV3-1 and TRBJ2-7; 8 positions match TRBD2. The CDR3 covers 15 residues. V was clipped by 1 base and J by 6 bases; unmatched bases: 8. Germline CDR1 LGHDT, CDR2 YNNKEL (reference sequence). The CDR3 is CASSQGGAGAGEQYF. The DNA for the CDR3 is TGTGCCAGCAGCCAAGGTGGAGCGGGGGCGGGCGAGCAGTACTTC.

V usage is TRBV12-3 or TRBV12-4 and J usage is TRBJ2-5, with 11 bases aligning to TRBD2. V lost 8 bases, J lost 5 bases, and 16 bases stayed unmatched. This CDR3 region has 17 residues. CDR3 region: CASLGPSGGPVWETQYF. In DNA form, the CDR3 reads TGTGCCAGCCTGGGACCTAGCGGGGGGCCGGTCTGGGAGACCCAGTACTTC.

V gene TRBV19 combines with J gene TRBJ2-7; D unresolved. The CDR3 totals 13 residues. With 0 bases removed from V and 3 bases from J, the gap between germline ends came to 6 bases. CDR1 LNHDA and CDR2 SQIVND come from the germline V gene (reference sequence). In DNA, the CDR3 is TGTGCCAGTAGTATAGACAAGAACTACGAGCAGTACTTC. It codes for CASSIDKNYEQYF.

This clonotype was seen a few times. This chain connects TRBV12-3 or TRBV12-4 to TRBJ2-7; TRBD1 agrees at 7 bases. Trimming cost V 3 bases and J 2 bases; bases outside gene matches: 4. The CDR3 has 14 residues. The CDR3 is CASSFDGQAYEQYF. The DNA for the CDR3 is TGTGCCAGCAGTTTTGACGGACAGGCCTACGAGCAGTACTTC.

This clonotype was picked up a small number of times. One junction end does not reproduce the germline sequence, and a read error may be involved. CDR3 loop: CASSQAGSGSTDTQYF. DNA for the CDR3: TGTGCCAGCAGTCAAGCGGGTAGCGGGAGCACAGATACGCAGTATTTT. The rearrangement uses TRBV2 and TRBJ2-3; 7 bases line up with TRBD2. Per germline, CDR1 SNHLY and CDR2 FYNNEI. This CDR3 spans 16 amino acids.

CDR3 amino acids: CASSLGGGRNEQYF. Here the CDR3 DNA reads TGTGCCAGCAGCTTAGGTGGGGGTCGGAACGAGCAGTACTTC. The chain recombines TRBV7-2 with TRBJ2-4; the D call may be TRBD1 or TRBD2 (5 bases each). The J call is in doubt because the DNA end fits TRBJ2-7 better. CDR1 and CDR2 from the germline V gene are SGHTA and FQGNSA. There are 14 residues in the CDR3.

The genes are TRBV15 and TRBJ2-1; maybe TRBD2 (5 bases). Deletions cut 4 bases from V and 1 base from J, with 14 bases between. The CDR3 has 16 residues. The germline gives CDR1 LNHNV, CDR2 YYDKDF (reference sequence). The CDR3 DNA reads as TGTGCCACCAGCATTCTCGAAGGAGGTTCCTACAATGAGCAGTTCTTC. Translation: CATSILEGGSYNEQFF. The full variable domain, in which reference TRBV15 and TRBJ2-1 provide the parts outside the CDR3, is DAMVIQNPRYQVTQFGKPVTLSCSQTLNHNVMYWYQQKSSQAPKLLFHYYDKDFNNEADTPDNFQSRRPNTSFCFLDIRSPGLGDTAMYLCATSILEGGSYNEQFFGPGTRLTVL.

Of note for this clonotype: At one end, the junction sequence differs from germline, possibly due to a read error. V is TRBV2 and J is TRBJ2-5; D might be TRBD2 (6 bases). The germline gives CDR1 SNHLY, CDR2 FYNNEI. The CDR3 is made up of 14 amino acids. The CDR3 region is CASSEIADLEAQYF. CDR3 DNA sequence: TGTGCCAGCAGTGAAATAGCGGACCTAGAGGCCCAGTACTTC.

This clonotype was recorded a few times. The chain employs TRBV11-2 and TRBJ2-3; possible D gene TRBD2, 6 bases. The CDR3 loop spans 13 amino acids. Trimming took 4 bases from V and 4 from J, leaving 9 bases between them. Germline CDR1 reads SGHAT; CDR2 reads FQNNGV. CDR3 nucleotide sequence: TGTGCCAGCAGCTCCGAGCGGGCAGATACGCAGTATTTT. Its translation: CASSSERADTQYF. The full variable domain, in which reference TRBV11-2 and TRBJ2-3 provide the parts outside the CDR3, is EAGVAQSPRYKIIEKRQSVAFWCNPISGHATLYWYQQILGQGPKLLIQFQNNGVVDDSQLPKDRFSAERLKGVDSTLKIQPAKLEDSAVYLCASSSERADTQYFGPGTRLTVL.

In its sample, this clonotype was seen once. The chain carries TRBV5-1 and TRBJ2-1; the match to TRBD2 covers 10 bases. This CDR3 comprises 14 residues. Germline V gene sequence: CDR1 SGHRS, CDR2 YFSETQ. The V gene end was trimmed by 4 bases and the J gene end by 9 bases; junction bases not matched to a gene: 7. The CDR3, as DNA: TGCGCCAGCAGCCCGGTAGCGGGGGGTTTTGAGCAGTTCTTC. It translates to CASSPVAGGFEQFF.

This clonotype was detected a few times. The rearrangement uses TRBV5-1 and TRBJ2-3; the D gene could be TRBD1 or TRBD2 (5 bases each). Looked up from germline, CDR1 is SGHRS and CDR2 is YFSETQ. Trimming cost V 0 bases and J 0 bases, with 11 bases left between them. This CDR3 comprises 16 residues. The CDR3 DNA reads TGCGCCAGCAGCTTGGGGGACCGAACTAGCACAGATACGCAGTATTTT. The encoded protein is CASSLGDRTSTDTQYF.

This sequence joins TRBV7-9 and TRBJ1-2, with D possibly matching TRBD1 (6 bases). The germline V gene encodes CDR1 SEHNR and CDR2 FQNEAQ (reference sequence). The CDR3 has 15 residues. Trimming stripped 6 bases from V and 1 base from J, with 15 bases between. The CDR3 reads CASSRGQGNNYGYTF. The CDR3 DNA follows: TGTGCCAGCAGTCGGGGCCAGGGGAATAACTATGGCTACACCTTC.